This T cell receptor (beta chain) comes out of a study of blood T cell repertoires in COVID-19 (dated by TCRdb to the early 2020s). For the wider study: Samples covering the acute and convalescent phases of COVID-19 were provided by collaborators in the United States, Italy and Spain. The prospective study material was composed of cDNA or gDNA derived from T cells, B-cell-depleted T cells, or PBMCs. Deeply sampled blood TCRbeta repertoires from subjects exposed to, actively infected with, or recovered from COVID-19 were included in the dataset. The repertoires were released in a freely available public database intended as a resource for research on the immune response to SARS-CoV-2. The samples were drawn from the first 160 participants of the ongoing ImmuneRACE study and from over 950 subjects provided by 6 global collaborators. Nearly every sample came with metadata listing a de-identified subject ID, COVID-19 status, age in years and sex. Where available, HLA class I and class II types were obtained from metadata supplied by the sample provider rather than from assay-based typing. Paper-wide results and their limitations: How much clinical and demographic metadata was included differed by source and by participant, and the metadata was provided uncurated.

Each collaborating institution followed its own protocols to collect whole blood in K2EDTA tubes. For TCRbeta analysis, collaborator samples were shipped as frozen whole blood, as isolated PBMCs, or as DNA extracted from either sample type. TCRbeta CDR3 regions were amplified from genomic DNA using the immunoSEQ Assay, a bias-controlled multiplex PCR. Per the source publication's procedure: The number of nucleated cells in each sample was estimated from the amplification of reference gene primers within the assay. Sequence reads were collapsed and filtered to measure the absolute abundance of every unique TCRbeta CDR3 rearrangement. Productive Simpson clonality was computed per sample as the square root of Simpson's diversity index over productive rearrangements. The immuneACCESS repertoire file appears here via TCRdb, limited to in-frame rearrangements. These files lack a portion of the clones; in checked studies, under half of the deficit traces to unresolved V genes, and the cause of the others is not known. V, J and clone size were drawn from that table, and D and trimming were deduced from the DNA. In all, the sample holds tens of thousands of clones, and about 93% of those were seen once. 0.65% to 0.9% of the sample is held by the ten biggest clonotypes.

V gives up 4 bases and J gives up 7 bases, and the segment between their germline ends measures 20 bases. From cysteine to phenylalanine, the CDR3 is 16 amino acids long. Only CDR3 DNA remains: 48 bases, in frame from the first base. The germline V gene specifies SGDLS as CDR1 and YYNGEE as CDR2. In regard to this clone: No antigen is known for it. No qualities accompany the bases; no much larger clone lies one base away.

This clonotype was sampled from a woman older than 75 with acute or convalescent COVID-19. The sequenced sample consisted of peripheral blood. The chain links TRBV9 with TRBJ2-2; a weak D assignment points to TRBD1 (6 bases agree). The CDR3 corresponds to CASSTNRVEGNGELFF. The sequence in DNA is TGTGCCAGCAGCACAAACAGGGTCGAAGGGAACGGGGAGCTGTTTTTT.